This T cell receptor beta chain is from a study of cytotoxic CD8 clonotypes in ibrutinib-treated CLL (dated by TCRdb to about 2021). About the study as a whole: The cohort was composed of ten to eleven relapsed/refractory and about 15 treatment-naive patients; IGHV unmutated status was identified in 17 to 18 patients. Partial responses were observed in some 24 patients and complete responses in 2; after a median follow-up of around 64 months, remission was maintained in about 15 patients and progression was observed in approximately 12. Response samples were taken after a median of 12 months on treatment, ranging from roughly 6 to 36 months. On average, each sample yielded around 270,000 productive templates and about 100,000 productive rearrangements. Of the roughly 79 people in the trial, about two dozen had longitudinal samples available. Cryopreserved peripheral blood mononuclear cells were collected before treatment, at response, and at either disease progression or sustained remission. All remission and progressive disease samples were collected while patients were still receiving ibrutinib.

Sequences MGHDK (CDR1) and SYGVNS (CDR2) are obtained from the germline V gene. V is pruned by 6 bases and J by 0 bases, leaving 4 bases of the junction without a gene match. The CDR3 covers 15 residues, taking in both the cysteine and the phenylalanine. Only CDR3 DNA remains: 45 bases, in frame from the first base. The sample's time point label, in plain terms: 24 months on ibrutinib. Roughly 2 micrograms of genomic DNA were extracted from cryopreserved PBMCs for TCR beta library preparation. Longitudinal blood samples from CLL patients receiving ibrutinib monotherapy were subjected to high-throughput TCR beta sequencing. Patients were enrolled in a phase 2 open-label single-center ibrutinib monotherapy trial. The study at large found these results: At baseline, clonality was higher than in age-matched healthy donors and showed a strong correlation with circulating CD8+ T-cell counts. Public clonotypes were found to be uncommon and were observed to contract or remain stable during treatment; the increase in clonality was shown to reflect expansion of private clonotypes at ibrutinib response. Sampling times were not matched between patients in sustained remission and patients whose disease was progressing, and lymph node repertoires were not examined. An increase in clonality was observed at ibrutinib response, with clonality remaining stable during sustained remission and falling back toward baseline at progression.

As concerns this clone: Its antigen is unknown. No clone much larger than this one lies a single base away; base qualities are absent.

On a MiSeq, deep resolution sequencing aimed for a depth between 1 in 1 million and 1 in 200,000 T cells, with each clonotype covered around 10x on average. The immunoSEQ hsTCRB Kit was used to generate the TCR beta libraries. The authors' analysis ran thus. Data were analyzed with ImmunoSEQ Data Assistant and ImmunoSEQ Analyzer, with V, D and J genes assigned per IMGT definitions. Clonality, with values ranging from 0 to 1, was calculated as one minus the normalized Shannon entropy of productive rearrangement frequencies. Only overrepresented clonotypes making up at least 0.05% of the repertoire of each patient were included in the public clonotype analysis. Repertoires from thirteen age-matched healthy donors in immuneACCESS were used as clonality controls. TCRdb holds this immuneACCESS table with in-frame rearrangements only. Some clones are missing; in checked studies, unresolved V genes explain under half, and the rest has no known cause. V, J and clone size derive from that table, while D and trimming were established from the DNA sequence. The sample table holds about 130,000 clones, of which about 85% were seen once. The ten largest clonotypes hold roughly 3.5% of the sample.

This chain joins TRBV25-1 to TRBJ2-3, and 9 bases in between align with TRBD2. The receptor comes from a human donor with chronic lymphocytic leukemia. Sequencing used PBMCs, obtained after 24 months of ibrutinib treatment. The CDR3 in this case is CASSQRGVSTDTQYF. The nucleotide sequence reads TGTGCCAGCAGCCAGCGGGGGGTCAGCACAGATACGCAGTATTTT.